Detailed here is one T cell receptor (beta chain). The sample originates from a study of blood T cell repertoires in COVID-19. Cohorts were assigned according to the clinical history that participants reported. V shed 7 bases and J shed 3 bases, with 19 bases lying between them. CDR1 MNHEY and CDR2 SMNVEV come from the germline V gene (reference sequence). The CDR3 is 15 residues long. Libraries were prepared by immunoSEQ multiplex PCR; TCRdb keeps only in-frame clonotypes and omits some of them. The table lists 360,000 or so clones, under 90% of them singletons. The clonotype was recovered from a young woman who had recovered from COVID-19. Specimen: PBMCs or T cells enriched from blood (not recorded which). J is TRBJ2-7 and V is TRBV27, with a weak D call TRBD1 (5 bases). The CDR3 DNA reads TGTGCCAGCACCAGCCCGGCTCAAGGGGACTACGAGCAGTACTTC. It is translated as CASTSPAQGDYEQYF.